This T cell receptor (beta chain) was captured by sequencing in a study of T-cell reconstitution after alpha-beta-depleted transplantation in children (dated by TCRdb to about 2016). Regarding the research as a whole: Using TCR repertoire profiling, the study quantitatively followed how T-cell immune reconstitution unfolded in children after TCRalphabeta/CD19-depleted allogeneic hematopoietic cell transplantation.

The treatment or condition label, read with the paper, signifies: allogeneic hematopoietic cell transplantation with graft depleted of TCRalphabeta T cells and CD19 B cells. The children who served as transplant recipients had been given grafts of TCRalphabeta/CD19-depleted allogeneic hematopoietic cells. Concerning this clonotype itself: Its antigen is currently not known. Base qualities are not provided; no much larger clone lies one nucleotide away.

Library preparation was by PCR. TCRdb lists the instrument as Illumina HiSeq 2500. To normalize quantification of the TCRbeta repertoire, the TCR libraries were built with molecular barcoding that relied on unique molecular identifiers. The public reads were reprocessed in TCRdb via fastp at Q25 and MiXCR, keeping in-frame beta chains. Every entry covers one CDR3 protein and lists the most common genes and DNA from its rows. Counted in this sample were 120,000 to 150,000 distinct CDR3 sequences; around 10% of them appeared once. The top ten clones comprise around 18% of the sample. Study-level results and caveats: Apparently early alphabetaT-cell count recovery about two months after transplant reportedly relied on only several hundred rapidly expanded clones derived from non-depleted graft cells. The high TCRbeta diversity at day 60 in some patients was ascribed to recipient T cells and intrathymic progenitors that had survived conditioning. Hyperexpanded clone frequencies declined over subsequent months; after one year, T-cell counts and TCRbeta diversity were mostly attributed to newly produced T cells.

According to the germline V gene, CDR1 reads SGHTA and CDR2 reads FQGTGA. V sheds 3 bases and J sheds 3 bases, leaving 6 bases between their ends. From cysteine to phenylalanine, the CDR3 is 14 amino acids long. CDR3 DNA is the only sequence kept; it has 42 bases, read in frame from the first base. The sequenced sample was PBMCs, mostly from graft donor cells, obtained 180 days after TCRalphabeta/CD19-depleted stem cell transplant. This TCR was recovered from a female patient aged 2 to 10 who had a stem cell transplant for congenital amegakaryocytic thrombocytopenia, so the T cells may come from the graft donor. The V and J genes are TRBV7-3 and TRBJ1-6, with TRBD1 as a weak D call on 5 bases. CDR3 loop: CASSFTGYNSPLHF. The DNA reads TGTGCCAGCAGCTTTACAGGCTATAATTCACCCCTCCACTTT.